Listed below are T cell receptor beta chains from one sample, sequenced in a study of siplizumab effects on memory and regulatory T cells. Measured with immunoSEQ multiplex PCR; TCRdb has only the in-frame clones, and not every one. The sample lists approximately 75,000 clones; roughly 93% were seen once. The sequenced sample consisted of CD8+ T cells sorted from blood. The receptor set was obtained from a human donor in good health. CDR3s include the opening cysteine and the closing phenylalanine or tryptophan. The D gene is left open where the match is weak. Only some rows state a clone size, as once, few, many or a class for expanded clones.

clone_size,j_call,v_call,d_call,cdr3_aa,cdr3_nt
once,TRBJ2-1,TRBV4-1,-,CASSQDKDYNEQFF,TGCGCCAGCAGCCAAGATAAAGACTACAATGAGCAGTTCTTC
-,TRBJ2-4,TRBV4-1,-,CASSQVEQDIQYF,TGCGCCAGCAGCCAGGTGGAGCAAGACATTCAGTACTTC
-,TRBJ1-2,TRBV7-9,-,CASSPLSPRFYGYTF,TGTGCCAGCAGCCCGTTGAGCCCTAGGTTCTATGGCTACACCTTC
-,TRBJ1-2,TRBV30,-,CAWSVPMEGYTF,TGTGCCTGGAGTGTACCGATGGAGGGCTACACCTTC
-,TRBJ2-5,TRBV10-2,TRBD2,CASTSTTSDETQYF,TGCGCCAGCACCTCTACGACTAGCGACGAGACCCAGTACTTC
once,TRBJ1-1,TRBV27,-,CASSLGVGGSVFF,TGTGCCAGCAGCTTGGGGGTGGGAGGGTCGGTGTTCTTT
-,TRBJ2-7,TRBV7-2,TRBD1,CASSETGGGEDEQYF,TGTGCCAGCAGCGAAACAGGGGGCGGAGAAGACGAGCAGTACTTC
-,TRBJ1-2,TRBV6-1,TRBD1,CASSDGTGRDGYTF,TGTGCCAGCAGTGATGGGACAGGGCGGGACGGCTACACCTTC
once,TRBJ2-3,TRBV9,TRBD2,CASSSGLAGGTDTQYF,TGTGCCAGCAGTTCTGGACTAGCGGGGGGCACAGATACGCAGTATTTT
once,TRBJ2-7,TRBV4-1,TRBD1,CASSQEGEGGVGYEQYF,TGCGCCAGCAGCCAAGAAGGTGAAGGGGGCGTCGGCTACGAGCAGTACTTC
-,TRBJ2-7,TRBV6-5,-,CASSFRRDTHYEQYF,TGTGCCAGCAGTTTCCGCCGGGACACCCACTACGAGCAGTACTTC
-,TRBJ2-3,TRBV15,-,CATSGEGGGPTDTQYF,TGTGCCACCAGCGGCGAGGGGGGGGGCCCCACAGATACGCAGTATTTT
-,TRBJ2-7,TRBV7-6,-,CASSLWGDFLDEQYF,TGTGCCAGCAGCTTATGGGGGGATTTCTTGGACGAGCAGTACTTC
-,TRBJ2-7,TRBV30,-,CAWSDSAYEQYF,TGTGCCTGGAGTGATAGTGCATACGAGCAGTACTTC
-,TRBJ2-3,TRBV5-5,-,CASSKGISTDTQYF,TGTGCCAGCAGCAAAGGAATTAGCACAGATACGCAGTATTTT
-,TRBJ1-1,TRBV11-2,-,CASSSRGSAEAFF,TGTGCCAGCAGCTCGAGGGGTTCGGCTGAAGCTTTCTTT
-,TRBJ2-7,TRBV7-6,-,CASSLALDRTYEQYF,TGTGCCAGCAGCTTAGCGCTTGACAGAACCTACGAGCAGTACTTC
-,TRBJ1-1,TRBV27,-,CASSRILNTEAFF,TGTGCCAGCAGTCGGATCTTGAACACTGAAGCTTTCTTT
-,TRBJ2-3,TRBV5-4,TRBD2,CASSWIAGGGADTQYF,TGTGCCAGCAGCTGGATAGCGGGGGGAGGGGCAGATACGCAGTATTTT
-,TRBJ2-5,TRBV30,TRBD2,CAWGRLAGVQETQYF,TGTGCCTGGGGAAGACTAGCGGGGGTTCAAGAGACCCAGTACTTC
once,TRBJ2-7,TRBV7-9,-,CASSLGTYEQYF,TGTGCCAGCAGCCTTGGTACCTACGAGCAGTACTTC
-,TRBJ2-7,TRBV27,-,CASSFGTTEQYF,TGTGCCAGCAGTTTTGGGACAACCGAGCAGTACTTC
-,TRBJ2-2,TRBV29-1,-,CSVQGTEYTGELFF,TGCAGCGTTCAGGGGACCGAATACACCGGGGAGCTGTTTTTT
-,TRBJ2-2,TRBV5-6,TRBD1,CASSYGTGRSYTGELFF,TGTGCCAGCAGCTACGGGACAGGCCGATCTTACACCGGGGAGCTGTTTTTT
-,TRBJ2-7,TRBV7-9,-,CASSGRQGGLDEQYF,TGTGCCAGCAGCGGTCGACAGGGAGGTTTGGACGAGCAGTACTTC
-,TRBJ2-1,TRBV11-2,TRBD1,CASSSTDRVNEQFF,TGTGCCAGCAGCTCGACAGACAGGGTCAATGAGCAGTTCTTC
-,TRBJ1-1,TRBV5-4,-,CARGLRGTAAFF,TGTGCCCGCGGGTTGCGGGGTACTGCAGCTTTCTTT
-,TRBJ2-7,TRBV14,-,CASSQDQEIAYEQYF,TGTGCCAGCAGCCAGGACCAAGAAATTGCCTACGAGCAGTACTTC